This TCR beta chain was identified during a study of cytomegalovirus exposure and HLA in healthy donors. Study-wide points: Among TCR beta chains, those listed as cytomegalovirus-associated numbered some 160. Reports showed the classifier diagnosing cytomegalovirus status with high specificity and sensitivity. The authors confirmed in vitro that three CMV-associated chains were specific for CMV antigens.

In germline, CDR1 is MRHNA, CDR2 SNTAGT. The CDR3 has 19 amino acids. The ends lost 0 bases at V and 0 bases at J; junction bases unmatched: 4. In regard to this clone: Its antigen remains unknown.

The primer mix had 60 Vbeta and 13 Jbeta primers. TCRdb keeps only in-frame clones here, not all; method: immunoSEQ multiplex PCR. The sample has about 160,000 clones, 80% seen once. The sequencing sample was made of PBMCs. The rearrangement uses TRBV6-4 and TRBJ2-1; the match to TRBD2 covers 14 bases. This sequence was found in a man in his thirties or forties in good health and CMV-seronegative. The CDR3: CASSDSTSGRVSSYNEQFF. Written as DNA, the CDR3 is TGTGCCAGCAGTGACTCGACTAGCGGGAGGGTGAGCTCCTACAATGAGCAGTTCTTC.